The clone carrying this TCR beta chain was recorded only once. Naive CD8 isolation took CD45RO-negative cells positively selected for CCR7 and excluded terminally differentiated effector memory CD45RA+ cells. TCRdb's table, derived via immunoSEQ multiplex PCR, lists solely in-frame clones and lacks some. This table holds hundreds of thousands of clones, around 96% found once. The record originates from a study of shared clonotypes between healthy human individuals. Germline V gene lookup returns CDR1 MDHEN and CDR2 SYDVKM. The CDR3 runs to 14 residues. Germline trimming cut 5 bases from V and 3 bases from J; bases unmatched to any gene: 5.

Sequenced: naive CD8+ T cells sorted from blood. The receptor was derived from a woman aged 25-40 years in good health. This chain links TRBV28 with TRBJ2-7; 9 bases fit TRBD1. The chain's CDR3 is CASSEPGQGYEQYF. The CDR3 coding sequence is TGTGCCAGCAGTGAGCCGGGACAGGGCTACGAGCAGTACTTC.